A single sample gave rise to the 11 T cell receptor beta chains below, sequenced in a study of OX40 agonist ivuxolimab in advanced cancers. Only in-frame clones appear in the TCRdb table, and some are missing; sequencing was by immunoSEQ multiplex PCR. The sample has about 61,000 clones; approximately 90% are singletons. This specimen consisted of CD4+ or CD8+ T cells sorted from blood, obtained in a trial of the OX40 agonist ivuxolimab. These receptors were taken from an adult with an advanced solid tumor such as melanoma, head and neck, liver or kidney cancer.

The chain has TRBV28 and TRBJ2-3; 8 nucleotides match TRBD1. CDR1 is MDHEN and CDR2 is SYDVKM in the germline V gene. Trimming at V came to 5 bases and at J to 4 bases, leaving 5 bases not matched to a gene. The CDR3 is 14 amino acids. CDR3 DNA sequence: TGTGCCAGCAGTCCCACGACAGGGGCAGATACGCAGTATTTT. Encoded protein: CASSPTTGADTQYF.

This chain joins TRBV6-1 and TRBJ1-2; 9 positions agree with TRBD1. Germline V gives CDR1 MNHNS, CDR2 SASEGT. There are 14 residues in the CDR3. V dropped 6 bases and J dropped 8; count of bases not matched to a gene: 10. The CDR3 is CASRGQGTLGGYTF. The DNA for the CDR3 is TGTGCCAGCAGGGGACAGGGAACATTGGGGGGCTACACCTTC.

The chain combines TRBV4-2 with TRBJ2-5; weak D call: TRBD2 (6 bases). The J call is doubtful: the DNA matches TRBJ2-7 better. This CDR3 spans 16 amino acids. Germline loops: CDR1 LGHNA, CDR2 YNFKEQ. The CDR3 spells CASSQEWRDPTYEQYF. Written as DNA, the CDR3 is TGTGCCAGCAGCCAAGAGTGGCGGGATCCTACCTACGAGCAGTACTTC.

This clone was recorded only once. The rearrangement links TRBV5-1 to TRBJ2-2, with no clear D. The CDR3 contains 14 residues. V was shortened by 7 bases and J by 3 bases, with 13 bases between the two germline ends. Germline V gene data show CDR1 as SGHRS and CDR2 as YFSETQ. CDR3 sequence: CASSFGDDTGELFF. The CDR3 DNA reads TGCGCCAGCTCATTTGGGGATGACACCGGGGAGCTGTTTTTT.

The chain has TRBV6-1 and TRBJ1-5; D call uncertain. V lost 3 bases to trimming and J lost 1 base, with 10 bases between them. Germline loops: CDR1 MNHNS, CDR2 SASEGT. This CDR3 region has 15 residues. In DNA, the CDR3 is TGTGCCAGCAGTGATGTAGGACTCAGCAATCAGCCCCAGCATTTT. Translated, it gives CASSDVGLSNQPQHF.

The V gene is TRBV9, the J gene TRBJ2-5; the D gene is possibly TRBD1 (5 bases). Trimming cost V 0 bases and J 2 bases, with 5 bases left between them. The CDR3 spans 13 residues. Germline CDR1 reads SGDLS; CDR2 reads YYNGEE. The CDR3 reads CASSVGQQETQYF. The DNA for the CDR3 is TGTGCCAGCAGCGTAGGACAGCAAGAGACCCAGTACTTC.

This clone came up once. V is TRBV5-1 and J is TRBJ2-3, with 8 bases fitting TRBD2. V lost 1 base to trimming and J lost 3 bases; unmatched junction nucleotides: 10. Germline CDR1 reads SGHRS; CDR2 reads YFSETQ. The CDR3 is 17 amino acids. The CDR3 reads CASSLNPGGASTDTQYF. The CDR3 nucleotides read TGCGCCAGCAGCTTGAACCCGGGGGGGGCCAGTACAGATACGCAGTATTTT.

The chain's CDR3 is CASGVVTEAFF. CDR3 coding DNA: TGTGCCAGCGGTGTGGTCACTGAAGCTTTCTTT. This rearrangement joins TRBV5-4 to TRBJ1-1; D is unclear. The CDR3 has 11 amino acids. The V end was cut by 7 bases, the J end by 4 bases, with 8 bases between. CDR1 is SGHNT, CDR2 YYREEE, per germline (reference sequence).

This clone was seen a single time. The chain couples TRBV13 to TRBJ1-1; D gene uncertain. Trimming cost V 5 bases and J 3 bases, with 22 bases left between them. The CDR3 is made up of 17 amino acids. Germline V gene sequence: CDR1 PRHDT, CDR2 FYEKMQ (reference sequence). The CDR3 protein is CASSPEDPLPSHTEAFF. The CDR3 nucleotides read TGTGCCAGCAGCCCCGAGGATCCGCTCCCATCACACACTGAAGCTTTCTTT.

The chain employs TRBV11-3 and TRBJ1-1; D may be TRBD1 (5 bases). Germline V gene lookup returns CDR1 SGHNT and CDR2 YENEEA. The CDR3 sequence is 15 residues long. V lost 1 base and J lost 0, with 9 bases in between. CDR3 in DNA: TGTGCCAGCAGCTTAGGAGGGACTATGAACACTGAAGCTTTCTTT. This encodes CASSLGGTMNTEAFF.

The CDR3 bases are TGTGCCACCAGCAGAGCTTTTGCAGCGGTAAACACCGGGGAGCTGTTTTTT. This codes for CATSRAFAAVNTGELFF. The chain employs TRBV15 and TRBJ2-2; D is perhaps TRBD2 (5 bases). Germline values: CDR1 LNHNV, CDR2 YYDKDF (reference sequence). Trimming cost V 1 base and J 2 bases, with 14 bases left between them. The CDR3 spans 17 residues.